This T cell receptor beta chain is drawn from a study of tumor-infiltrating lymphocytes in primary liver carcinoma. Study summary: Those enrolled were patients of both sexes, who were aged 30 to 69 years. Study-wide points: Among top clones, only about 7-25% appeared in all five tumor regions. Tumors reached a significantly greater top-250-clone fraction than blood did (p = 0.039).

Co-extraction yielded RNA and DNA from around 20-30 mg of unsorted bulk tissue. Five separate regions were sampled from each tumor. Total RNA amounting to 500 ng was the source from which TCR beta cDNA was made with a constant-region primer. TCR beta libraries came from three nested multiplex PCR rounds using slightly modified ARM-PCR. PCR rounds one and two used TRBV1-TRBV30 forward primers with a C-beta reverse primer for 10 cycles each. TCRdb re-called the multiplex PCR reads through MiXCR, storing one row per CDR3 protein. Among about 66,000 distinct CDR3 sequences listed, about two thirds were seen once. As concerns this clonotype: Its matching antigen is unknown.

Germline CDR1 SQVTM, CDR2 ANQGSEA. The CDR3 loop spans 15 amino acids. Trimming pared 3 bases from V and 6 bases from J, leaving 18 bases between. The TCR was taken from a man aged 40-49 years with primary liver carcinoma and hepatitis B virus infection. The V call is TRBV29-1, the J call TRBJ2-1, with unresolved D. Material: liver tumor tissue from sampling region 4. Noted subset: tumor region T4, right-lateral pole. CDR3 sequence: CSVDFSRTNTNEQFF. CDR3 bases: TGCAGCGTTGATTTTTCTAGGACCAATACCAATGAGCAGTTCTTC.